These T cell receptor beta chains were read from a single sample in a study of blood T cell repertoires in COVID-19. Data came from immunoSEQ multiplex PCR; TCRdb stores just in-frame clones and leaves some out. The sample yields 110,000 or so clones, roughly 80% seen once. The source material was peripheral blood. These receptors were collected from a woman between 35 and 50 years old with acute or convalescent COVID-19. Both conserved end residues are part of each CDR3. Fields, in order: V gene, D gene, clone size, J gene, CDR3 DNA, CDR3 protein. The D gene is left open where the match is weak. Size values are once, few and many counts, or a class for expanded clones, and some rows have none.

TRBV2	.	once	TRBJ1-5	TGTGCCAGCTCACCGGGGGGATACAATCAGCCCCAGCATTTT	CASSPGGYNQPQHF
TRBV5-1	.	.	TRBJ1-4	TGCGCCAGCAGCTTGTGGTCGGGGGCTAATGAAAAACTGTTTTTT	CASSLWSGANEKLFF
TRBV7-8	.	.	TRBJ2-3	TGTGCCAGCAGCTTAGCCATTTATAGTACGCAGTATTTT	CASSLAIYSTQYF
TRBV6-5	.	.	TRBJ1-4	TGTGCCAGCAGTTACGCGGATGAAAAACTGTTTTTT	CASSYADEKLFF
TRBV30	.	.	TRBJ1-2	TGTGCCTGGAGTGTGGACTCAATTCGATACACCTTC	CAWSVDSIRYTF
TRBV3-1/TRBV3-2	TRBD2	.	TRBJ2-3	TGTGCCAGCAGCCTCTTCTCTAGCGGGGGGACCGGAGGTAGCACAGATACGCAGTATTTT	CASSLFSSGGTGGSTDTQYF
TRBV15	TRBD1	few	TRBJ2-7	TGTGCCACCAGCAGAGGTTCAGGGGGTAGGTACGAGCAGTACTTC	CATSRGSGGRYEQYF
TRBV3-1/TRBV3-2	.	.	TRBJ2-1	TGTGCCGTGCGGGGCGATATTCTGGGGAATGAGCAGTTCTTC	CAVRGDILGNEQFF
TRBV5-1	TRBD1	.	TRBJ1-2	TGCGCCAGCAGCCAGACAGGGGAGTATGGCTACACCTTC	CASSQTGEYGYTF
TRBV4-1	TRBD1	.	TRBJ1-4	TGCGCCAGCAGCCAAGACAGGGGGGTTTTTCATGAAAAACTGTTTTTT	CASSQDRGVFHEKLFF
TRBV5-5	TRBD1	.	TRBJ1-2	TGTGCCAGCAGTCAGGCCTCACAGGGGATGTATGGCTACACCTTC	CASSQASQGMYGYTF
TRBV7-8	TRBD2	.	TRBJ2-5	TGTGCCAGCAGCTTAGGGGGGGGAATGGAGACCCAGTACTTC	CASSLGGGMETQYF
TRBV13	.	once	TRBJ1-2	TGTGCCAGCAGCCCATGGGACTCCATGAGTGGCTACACCTTC	CASSPWDSMSGYTF
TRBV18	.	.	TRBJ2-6	TGTGCCAGCTCACCACTAGTACAGTCGTTCTCTGGGGCCAACGTCCTGACTTTC	CASSPLVQSFSGANVLTF
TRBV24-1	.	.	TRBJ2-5	TGTGCCACCAGCCAAGGCGGAAAGGATAAAGAGACCCAGTACTTC	CATSQGGKDKETQYF
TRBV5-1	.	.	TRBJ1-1	TGCGCCAGCAGCGGGCATGGGTCCGAGACGGCCACTGGGTACACTGAAGCTTTCTTT	CASSGHGSETATGYTEAFF
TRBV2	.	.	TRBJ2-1	TGTGCCAGCAGTGAAGACAGTCCCTCCTACAATGAGCAGTTCTTC	CASSEDSPSYNEQFF
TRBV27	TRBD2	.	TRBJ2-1	TGTGCCAGCAGTTTAAGGCTAGCGGGGGGTTACAATGAGCAGTTCTTC	CASSLRLAGGYNEQFF
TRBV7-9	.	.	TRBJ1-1	TGTGCCAGCAGCTCCGCAGGGAAAACCGAAGCTTTCTTT	CASSSAGKTEAFF
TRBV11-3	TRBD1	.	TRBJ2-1	TGTGCCAGCAGCCCAGGGACAGGGCGGGTCAATGAGCAGTTCTTC	CASSPGTGRVNEQFF
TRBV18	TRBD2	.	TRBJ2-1	TGTGCCAGCTCACCAGATAACGGACTAGCGGGCCGCTACAATGAGCAGTTCTTC	CASSPDNGLAGRYNEQFF
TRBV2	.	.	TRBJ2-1	TGTGCCAGCAGTGTTTCGGGCTACAATGAGCAGTTCTTC	CASSVSGYNEQFF
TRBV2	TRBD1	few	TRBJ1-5	TGTGCCAGCAGTCCAGACAGGGAGGATCAGCCCCAGCATTTT	CASSPDREDQPQHF
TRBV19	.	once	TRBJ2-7	TGTGCCAGTAGTATAGATAGCAGGGATAGGGTCGAGCAGTACTTC	CASSIDSRDRVEQYF